This T cell receptor (beta chain) was identified in a study of human T cells and chemical hapten exposure. TCRdb re-derived calls from the RACE reads in MiXCR, one entry per CDR3 protein. This sample has around 380,000 distinct CDR3 sequences, with about 4.8% found just once. The CDR3 totals 14 residues. V trimming: 0 bases; J trimming: 14 bases; junction bases outside the gene matches: 6. The germline V gene has CDR1 DFQATT and CDR2 SNEGSKA (reference sequence). This clonotype came up many times. Time point defined: patch test 1, 2 weeks after DPC sensitization. The sample's treatment: therapeutic diphenylcyclopropenone sensitization with weekly scalp DPC.

This clonotype was obtained from a woman aged 50 to 60 with alopecia areata. Some clones in this sample may be carry-over from other donors' samples. This rearrangement joins TRBV20-1 to TRBJ2-1; 14 nucleotides line up with TRBD2. The sample consisted of whole blood, taken in connection with sensitization to the hapten diphenylcyclopropenone (DPC). The CDR3 is CSARDSGTSGRKFF. The CDR3 DNA follows: TGCAGTGCTAGAGATTCCGGGACTAGCGGGAGAAAGTTCTTC.